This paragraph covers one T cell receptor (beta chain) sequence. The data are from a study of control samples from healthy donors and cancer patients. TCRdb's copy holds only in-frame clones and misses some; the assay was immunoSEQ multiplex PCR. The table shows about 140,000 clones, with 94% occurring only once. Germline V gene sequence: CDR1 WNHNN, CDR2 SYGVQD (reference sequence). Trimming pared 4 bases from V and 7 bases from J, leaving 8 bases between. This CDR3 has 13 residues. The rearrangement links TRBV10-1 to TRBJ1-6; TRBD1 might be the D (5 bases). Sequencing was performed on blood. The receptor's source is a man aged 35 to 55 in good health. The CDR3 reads CASSARENSPLHF. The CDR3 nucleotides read TGCGCCAGCAGTGCCAGGGAGAATTCACCCCTCCACTTT.